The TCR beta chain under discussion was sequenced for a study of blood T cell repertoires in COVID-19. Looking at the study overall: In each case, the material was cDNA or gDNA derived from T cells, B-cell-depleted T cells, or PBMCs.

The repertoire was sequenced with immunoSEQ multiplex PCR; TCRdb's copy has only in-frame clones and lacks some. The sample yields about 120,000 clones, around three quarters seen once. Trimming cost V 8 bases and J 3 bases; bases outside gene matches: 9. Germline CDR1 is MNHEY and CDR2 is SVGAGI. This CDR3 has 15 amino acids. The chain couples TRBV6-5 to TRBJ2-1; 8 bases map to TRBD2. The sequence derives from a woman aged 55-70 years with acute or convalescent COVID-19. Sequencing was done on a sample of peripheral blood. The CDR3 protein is CASFSGTRNYNEQFF. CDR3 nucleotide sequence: TGTGCCAGCTTCTCCGGGACTAGAAACTACAATGAGCAGTTCTTC.